A selection of T cell receptor beta chains follows, all from one sample in a study of shared clonotypes between healthy human individuals. Assay: immunoSEQ multiplex PCR; the TCRdb copy retains only in-frame clones and omits some. The sample carries 2 million to 2.5 million clones, nearly 97% recorded once. Input material: naive CD4+ T cells sorted from blood. The source of these receptors is a man aged 18 to 30 in good health. The CDR3 runs from the conserved cysteine through the conserved F or W. A D gene is named only where the DNA matches it firmly. Part of the rows lack a size; the others show once, few, many or a class for expanded clones.

cdr3_nt cdr3_aa v_call clone_size d_call j_call
TGCAGCGTTGGTGGTGTTGTGAACACTGAAGCTTTCTTT CSVGGVVNTEAFF TRBV29-1 - - TRBJ1-1
TGTGCCATCAGTGACCCGAGCTCGGCCAAAAACATTCAGTACTTC CAISDPSSAKNIQYF TRBV10-3 - - TRBJ2-4
TGTGCCAGCAGCTACCTCCCACGACTAGGCTCCTACAATGAGCAGTTCTTC CASSYLPRLGSYNEQFF TRBV7-3 - - TRBJ2-1
TGTGCCAGCAGCAAGGATCGTCAGGCAGCCTCCTACGAGCAGTACTTC CASSKDRQAASYEQYF TRBV5-4 - - TRBJ2-7
TGTGCCAGCAGTTACTTTCTAGGGCAGGGTACGAATGAGCAGTTCTTC CASSYFLGQGTNEQFF TRBV6-5 - - TRBJ2-1
TGTGCCAGCAGTTTATGGACAGGGTTCACTGAAGCTTTCTTT CASSLWTGFTEAFF TRBV28 - TRBD1 TRBJ1-1
TGTGCCAGCTCACCACCATCGGTTATTCCCTCTGGAAACACCATATATTTT CASSPPSVIPSGNTIYF TRBV18 - - TRBJ1-3
TGTGCCAGCAGTTACTCGACCCGGAAAGGACTCTATGGCTACACCTTC CASSYSTRKGLYGYTF TRBV6-5 - - TRBJ1-2
TGTGCCAGCAGCTTAAAGCTGGGCTCCTACGAGCAGTACTTC CASSLKLGSYEQYF TRBV7-8 - - TRBJ2-7
TGTGCCAGCAGTGCCAGACAGGGGTCCTACGAGCAGTACTTC CASSARQGSYEQYF TRBV6-1 once TRBD1 TRBJ2-7
TGTGCCAGCAAAGCAGGACAGCTAAATTCACCCCTCCACTTT CASKAGQLNSPLHF TRBV6-5 - - TRBJ1-6
TGTGCCAGCAGCCAAGGTAGCGACTACAATGAGCAGTTCTTC CASSQGSDYNEQFF TRBV7-2 - - TRBJ2-1
TGTGCCAGCAGATACGCTGCCGGGACTAGCCCCCAAGAGACCCAGTACTTC CASRYAAGTSPQETQYF TRBV11-2 few TRBD2 TRBJ2-5
TGTGCCAGCAGCGTACAACCACATCTTGACTATGGCTACACCTTC CASSVQPHLDYGYTF TRBV9 - - TRBJ1-2
TGTGCCAGCAGTTCCCCCCTGAGGTTGGGCGAGCAGTACTTC CASSSPLRLGEQYF TRBV28 - - TRBJ2-7
TGTGCCATCAACTCAAACGTCAATGAGCAGTTCTTC CAINSNVNEQFF TRBV10-3 - - TRBJ2-1
TGTGCCAGCAGCTTAGCCGGGCCCCAGGAGCAGTACTTC CASSLAGPQEQYF TRBV7-9 once - TRBJ2-7
TGTGCCAGCTCACCAAGAATTTATACGGTAACTGCTGAAGCTTTCTTT CASSPRIYTVTAEAFF TRBV18 - - TRBJ1-1
TGTGCCAGCAGTGAATTAACTAATGAAAAACTGTTTTTT CASSELTNEKLFF TRBV25-1 - - TRBJ1-4
TGTGCCAGCAGTTCGACGGGGCAACAGCAGTTCTTC CASSSTGQQQFF TRBV6-5 - - TRBJ2-1
TGTGCCAGCGGGACGAGCGGGGGGGCAGGGCAGCCCCAGCATTTT CASGTSGGAGQPQHF TRBV28 - - TRBJ1-5
TGTGCCAGCAGTTCCGGGACGCTAGCGGGGGGAACTCGGGACTTC CASSSGTLAGGTRDF TRBV28 - TRBD2 TRBJ2-4
TGCGCCAGCAGCTTGACGGGGCGGTGGGAAGAGACCCAGTACTTC CASSLTGRWEETQYF TRBV5-1 - - TRBJ2-5
TGCAGTGCCCGACGGGGATATGAGCAGTTCTTC CSARRGYEQFF TRBV20-1 - - TRBJ2-1
TGTGCCAGCTCACCGGGAACAGAATCCTACGAGCAGTACTTC CASSPGTESYEQYF TRBV18 - - TRBJ2-7
TGTGCCAGCAGTTACATAGCGGGTGTCAACCACGAGCAGTACTTC CASSYIAGVNHEQYF TRBV6-6 - TRBD2 TRBJ2-7
TGCAGCGCTGTTCAGGGTCTCGCTGAAGCTTTCTTT CSAVQGLAEAFF TRBV29-1 - - TRBJ1-1
TGTGCCAGCAGTCCCTGGAAGAGGGGGAACTATGGCTACACCTTC CASSPWKRGNYGYTF TRBV5-6 - - TRBJ1-2
TGTGCCAGCAGCCTCGGGGACATCCACAATCAGCCCCAGCATTTT CASSLGDIHNQPQHF TRBV7-2 few - TRBJ1-5
TGCGCCAGCAGCTTGGACACCCCGGGGGAGCTGTTTTTT CASSLDTPGELFF TRBV5-1 - - TRBJ2-2
TGTGCCATCAGTGATAACAGGGGGCAGGTAGAGACCCAGTACTTC CAISDNRGQVETQYF TRBV10-3 - TRBD1 TRBJ2-5
TGCGCCAGCAGCTTGGCCGGGGTATCCCGGAGCTCTGGAAACACCATATATTTT CASSLAGVSRSSGNTIYF TRBV5-1 - - TRBJ1-3
TGCGCCAGCAGTTCACTAGCGGGGGAAGAGACCCAGTACTTC CASSSLAGEETQYF TRBV5-1 - TRBD2 TRBJ2-5
TGTGCCAGCAGCTTCCGGACAGGGCGGGGAAACACCATATATTTT CASSFRTGRGNTIYF TRBV13 - TRBD1 TRBJ1-3
TGTGCCAGCAGCTTGTTGACGGCCTCTGGAAACACCATATATTTT CASSLLTASGNTIYF TRBV7-9 - - TRBJ1-3
TGTGCCAGCAGCGTAGACGGGAGGGCTCAAGAGACCCAGTACTTC CASSVDGRAQETQYF TRBV9 - TRBD2 TRBJ2-5
TGTGCCAGTAGTATTGGACCTCGCCAGGGGTACGAGCAGTACTTC CASSIGPRQGYEQYF TRBV19 - - TRBJ2-7
TGTGCCAGCAGCGCCGGACGGGCGAGGTACAATGAGCAGTTCTTC CASSAGRARYNEQFF TRBV9 once - TRBJ2-1
TGCGCCAGCAGCTCATCGACTAGCCCCGGGGAGCTGTTTTTT CASSSSTSPGELFF TRBV5-1 once TRBD2 TRBJ2-2
TGTGCCAGCAGACTCGACAGCAATCAGCCCCAGCATTTT CASRLDSNQPQHF TRBV6-6 - - TRBJ1-5
TGTGCCAGCAGCTCGAAAGGGGGACAGCCCCAGCATTTT CASSSKGGQPQHF TRBV6-1 - - TRBJ1-5
TGTGCCAGCAGCTTACCACTGGACGAGCAGTACTTC CASSLPLDEQYF TRBV7-6 - - TRBJ2-7
TGTGCCAGCAGCGTAGGCCATACAGCGGGTCAGCCCCAGCATTTT CASSVGHTAGQPQHF TRBV9 - - TRBJ1-5
TGTGCCATCAGTGCATCGACAGGTCAATATGGCTACACCTTC CAISASTGQYGYTF TRBV10-3 - - TRBJ1-2
TGTGCCAGCAGTGAACGGCCAGTAGAACGGGATGGCTACACCTTC CASSERPVERDGYTF TRBV6-1 - - TRBJ1-2
TGTGCCAGCAGCAAAGCTCCCAGATCCTACGAGCAGTACTTC CASSKAPRSYEQYF TRBV21-1 - - TRBJ2-7
TGTGCCTGGAGTGTGGCGGGGGTTATCCAAGAGACCCAGTACTTC CAWSVAGVIQETQYF TRBV30 - TRBD2 TRBJ2-5
TGTGCCATCAGCGCCTCCGACAGGGGAAAGGGCGGGGGGACCTCCTACGAGCAGTACTTC CAISASDRGKGGGTSYEQYF TRBV10-3 - - TRBJ2-7
TGCGCCAGCAGCCAAGATAGGGGAAATGGGGAAAAACTGTTTTTT CASSQDRGNGEKLFF TRBV4-3 - - TRBJ1-4
TGCGCCAGCAGCTTGGCCGCTAGCGGGGGGAACACAGATACGCAGTATTTT CASSLAASGGNTDTQYF TRBV5-1 - TRBD2 TRBJ2-3
TGTGCCAGCAGCCCCCAAAGCGGGCGCGAGCAGTACTTC CASSPQSGREQYF TRBV9 - - TRBJ2-7
TGTGCCTGGAGTGCGTGGGGAGGGGATCAGCCCCAGCATTTT CAWSAWGGDQPQHF TRBV30 - - TRBJ1-5
TGTGCCAGCTCACCAATCAGATCGAACACTGAAGCTTTCTTT CASSPIRSNTEAFF TRBV18 - - TRBJ1-1
TGTGCCAGCAGTCCCTCCGTCGGTACCCCCTATGGCTACACCTTC CASSPSVGTPYGYTF TRBV27 - - TRBJ1-2